Below, 5 T cell receptor beta chains from the same sample are listed, as sequenced in a study of blood T cell repertoires in COVID-19. Sequencing used immunoSEQ multiplex PCR; TCRdb keeps in-frame clones, though not all of them. Here the sample spans hundreds of thousands of clones, more than 75% being singletons. The sequenced sample consisted of PBMCs or T cells enriched from blood (not recorded which). Every receptor here comes from a woman aged 30 to 39 who had recovered from COVID-19.

The V call is TRBV5-1, the J call TRBJ1-2, with TRBD1 as a possible D gene (6 bases). The germline V gene encodes CDR1 SGHRS and CDR2 YFSETQ. V lost 0 bases to trimming and J lost 7 bases, with 13 bases between them. This CDR3 is 14 amino acids long. The CDR3 region has the DNA TGCGCCAGCAGCTTGGTGCTACAGGGAAGTGGCTACACCTTC. It codes for CASSLVLQGSGYTF.

This clone was seen only once. The chain carries TRBV7-6 and TRBJ1-5, with 7 bases that match TRBD1. The CDR3 length is 17 residues. Germline CDR1 and CDR2: SGHVS and FNYEAQ. Trimming at V came to 2 bases and at J to 2 bases, leaving 9 bases not matched to a gene. Written as DNA, the CDR3 is TGTGCCAGCAGCTTAAGCAGGGGGTACGGGGGCAATCAGCCCCAGCATTTT. Amino acid sequence: CASSLSRGYGGNQPQHF. The full variable domain, rest sourced from reference TRBV7-6 and TRBJ1-5, is GAGVSQSPRYKVTKRGQDVALRCDPISGHVSLYWYRQALGQGPEFLTYFNYEAQQDKSGLPNDRFSAERPEGSISTLTIQRTEQRDSAMYRCASSLSRGYGGNQPQHFGDGTRLSIL.

The chain has TRBV28 and TRBJ1-2, with 10 bases matching TRBD1. V lost 5 bases to trimming and J lost 6 bases; unmatched junction nucleotides: 6. Germline assignment: CDR1 MDHEN and CDR2 SYDVKM. This CDR3 has 14 residues. CDR3 coding DNA: TGTGCCAGCAGTCCGGGACAGGGGTTTGATGGCTACACCTTC. It translates to CASSPGQGFDGYTF.

V gene TRBV19 combines with J gene TRBJ1-2, with 9 bases fitting TRBD1. From germline, CDR1 is LNHDA and CDR2 SQIVND (reference sequence). Losses at the gene ends were 6 bases for V and 3 bases for J; bases not matched to a gene: 8. The CDR3 contains 15 residues. In DNA, the CDR3 is TGTGCCAGTAGAACGAGCTGGACAGGGGACTATGGCTACACCTTC. Translating gives CASRTSWTGDYGYTF. The variable domain in full, completed from reference TRBV19 and TRBJ1-2, reads DGGITQSPKYLFRKEGQNVTLSCEQNLNHDAMYWYRQDPGQGLRLIYYSQIVNDFQKGDIAEGYSVSREKKESFPLTVTSAQKNPTAFYLCASRTSWTGDYGYTFGSGTRLTVV.

V is TRBV6-1 and J is TRBJ2-1, with D perhaps matching TRBD2 (6 bases). V was shortened by 3 bases and J by 7 bases, with 16 bases between the two germline ends. The length of the CDR3 is 15 residues. Germline V lookup: CDR1 MNHNS, CDR2 SASEGT. The CDR3 bases are TGTGCCAGCAGTGAGTCGCGGGGCCATGGGAATGAGCAGTTCTTC. Amino acid sequence: CASSESRGHGNEQFF.